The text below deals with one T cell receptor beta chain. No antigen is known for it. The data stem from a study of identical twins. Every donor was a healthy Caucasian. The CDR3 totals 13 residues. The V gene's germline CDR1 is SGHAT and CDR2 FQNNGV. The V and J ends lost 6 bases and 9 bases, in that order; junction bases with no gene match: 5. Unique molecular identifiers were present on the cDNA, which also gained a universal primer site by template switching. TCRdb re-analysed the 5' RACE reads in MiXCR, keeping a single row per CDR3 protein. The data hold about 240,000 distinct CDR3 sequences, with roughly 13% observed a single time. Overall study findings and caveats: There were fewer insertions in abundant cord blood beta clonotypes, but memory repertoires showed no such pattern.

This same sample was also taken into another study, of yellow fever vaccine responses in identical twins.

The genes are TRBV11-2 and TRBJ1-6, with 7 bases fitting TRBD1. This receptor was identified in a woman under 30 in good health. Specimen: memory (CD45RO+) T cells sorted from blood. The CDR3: CASRPDRVSPLHF. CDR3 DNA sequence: TGTGCCAGCAGACCAGACAGGGTTTCACCCCTCCACTTT. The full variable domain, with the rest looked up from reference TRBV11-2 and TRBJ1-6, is EAGVAQSPRYKIIEKRQSVAFWCNPISGHATLYWYQQILGQGPKLLIQFQNNGVVDDSQLPKDRFSAERLKGVDSTLKIQPAKLEDSAVYLCASRPDRVSPLHFGNGTRLTVT.